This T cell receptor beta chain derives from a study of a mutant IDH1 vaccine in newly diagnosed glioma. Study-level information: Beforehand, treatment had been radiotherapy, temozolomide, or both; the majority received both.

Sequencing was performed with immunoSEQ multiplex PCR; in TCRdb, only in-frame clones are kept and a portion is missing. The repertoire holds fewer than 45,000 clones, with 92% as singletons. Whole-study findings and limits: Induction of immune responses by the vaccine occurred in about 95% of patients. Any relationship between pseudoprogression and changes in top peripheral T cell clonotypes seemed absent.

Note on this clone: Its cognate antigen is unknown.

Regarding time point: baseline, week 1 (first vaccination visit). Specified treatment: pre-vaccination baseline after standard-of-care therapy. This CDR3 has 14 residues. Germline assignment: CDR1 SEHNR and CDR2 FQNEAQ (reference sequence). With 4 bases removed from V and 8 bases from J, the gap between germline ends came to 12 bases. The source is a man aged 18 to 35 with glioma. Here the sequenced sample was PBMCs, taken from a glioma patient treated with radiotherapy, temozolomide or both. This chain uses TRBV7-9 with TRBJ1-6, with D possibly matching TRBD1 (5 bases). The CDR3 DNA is TGTGCCAGCAGCTCCGAACGCAGGGATTCACCCCTCCACTTT. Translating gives CASSSERRDSPLHF.